This entry describes one TCR beta chain. V gave up 3 bases and J gave up 3 bases, with 11 bases separating them. The CDR3 is 14 amino acids. The germline V gene encodes CDR1 SGHVS and CDR2 FQNEAQ. This entry is derived from a study of blood T cell repertoires in COVID-19. Generated by immunoSEQ multiplex PCR, the TCRdb table keeps only in-frame clones and is missing some. Found here are over 200,000 clones, about 84% of them singletons; the top ten hold about 2%. Individuals drawn from under 30 US areas were roughly 18 to 95 years old. Researchers sorted participants into cohorts using their self-reported clinical history.

The chain recombines TRBV7-8 with TRBJ1-1, with D possibly matching TRBD1 (6 bases). The sample was PBMCs or T cells enriched from blood (not recorded which). The TCR sequence derives from a man between 60 and 70 years old who had recovered from COVID-19. CDR3 coding DNA: TGTGCCAGCAGCTTGGACAGTATTTACACTGAAGCTTTCTTT. Protein: CASSLDSIYTEAFF.